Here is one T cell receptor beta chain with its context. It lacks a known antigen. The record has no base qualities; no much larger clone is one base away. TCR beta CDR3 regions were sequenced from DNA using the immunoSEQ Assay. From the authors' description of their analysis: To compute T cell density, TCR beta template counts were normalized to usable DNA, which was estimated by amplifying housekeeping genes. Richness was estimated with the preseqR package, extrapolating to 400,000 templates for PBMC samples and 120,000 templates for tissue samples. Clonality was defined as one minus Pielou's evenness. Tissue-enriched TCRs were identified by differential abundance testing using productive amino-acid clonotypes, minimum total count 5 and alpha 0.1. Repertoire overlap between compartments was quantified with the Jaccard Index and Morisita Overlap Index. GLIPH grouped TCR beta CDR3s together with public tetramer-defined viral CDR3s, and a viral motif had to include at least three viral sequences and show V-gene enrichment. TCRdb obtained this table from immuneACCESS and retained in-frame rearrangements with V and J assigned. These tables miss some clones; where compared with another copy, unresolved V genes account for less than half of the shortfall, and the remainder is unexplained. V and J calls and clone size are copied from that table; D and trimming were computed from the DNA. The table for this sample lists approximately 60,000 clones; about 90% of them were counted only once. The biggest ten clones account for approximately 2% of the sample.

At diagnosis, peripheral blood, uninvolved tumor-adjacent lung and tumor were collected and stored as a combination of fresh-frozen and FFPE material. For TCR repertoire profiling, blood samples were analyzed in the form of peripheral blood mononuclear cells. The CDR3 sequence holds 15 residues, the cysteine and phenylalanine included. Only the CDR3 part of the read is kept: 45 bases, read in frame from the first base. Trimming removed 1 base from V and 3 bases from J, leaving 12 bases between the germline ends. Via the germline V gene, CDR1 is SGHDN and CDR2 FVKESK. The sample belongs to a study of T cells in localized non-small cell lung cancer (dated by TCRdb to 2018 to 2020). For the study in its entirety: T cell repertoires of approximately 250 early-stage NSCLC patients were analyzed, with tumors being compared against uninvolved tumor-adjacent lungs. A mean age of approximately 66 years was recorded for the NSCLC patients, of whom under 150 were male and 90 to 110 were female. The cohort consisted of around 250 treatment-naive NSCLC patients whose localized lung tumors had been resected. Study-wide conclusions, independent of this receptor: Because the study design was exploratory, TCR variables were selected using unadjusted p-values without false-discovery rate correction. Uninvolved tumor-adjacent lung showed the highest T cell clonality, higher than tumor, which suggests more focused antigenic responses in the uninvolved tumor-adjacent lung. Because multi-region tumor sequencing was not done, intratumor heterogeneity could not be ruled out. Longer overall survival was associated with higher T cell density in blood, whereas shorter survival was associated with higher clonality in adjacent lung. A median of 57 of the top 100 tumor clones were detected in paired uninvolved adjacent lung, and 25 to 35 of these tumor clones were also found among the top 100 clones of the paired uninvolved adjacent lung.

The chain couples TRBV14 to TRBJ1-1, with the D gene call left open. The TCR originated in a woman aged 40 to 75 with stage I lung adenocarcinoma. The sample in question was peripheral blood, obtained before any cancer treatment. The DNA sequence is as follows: TGTGCCAGCAGCCAAGTCCCAGGCAGCGACACTGAAGCTTTCTTT. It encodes CASSQVPGSDTEAFF. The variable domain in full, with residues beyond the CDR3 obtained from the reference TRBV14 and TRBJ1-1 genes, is EAGVTQFPSHSVIEKGQTVTLRCDPISGHDNLYWYRRVMGKEIKFLLHFVKESKQDESGMPNNRFLAERTGGTYSTLKVQPAELEDSGVYFCASSQVPGSDTEAFFGQGTRLTVV.